One sample yielded the 2 T cell receptor beta chains listed below, sequenced in a study of blood T cell repertoires in COVID-19. Produced via immunoSEQ multiplex PCR; TCRdb's table is partial and in-frame only. The table records 190,000 or so clones, approximately 80% of them present only once. The sequenced sample consisted of PBMCs or T cells enriched from blood (not recorded which). These receptors were taken from a man aged 40-49 years who had recovered from COVID-19.

The rearrangement uses TRBV7-9 and TRBJ1-5; weak D call: TRBD1 (6 bases). Trimming took off 1 base at V and 4 bases at J, with 11 bases between the two ends. Germline V lookup: CDR1 SEHNR, CDR2 FQNEAQ (reference sequence). This CDR3 contains 15 residues. Here the CDR3 reads CASSLGHRENQPQHF. The DNA of the CDR3 is TGTGCCAGCAGCTTAGGGCACAGGGAAAATCAGCCCCAGCATTTT.

The chain is built from TRBV9 and TRBJ2-7; D might be TRBD1 (6 bases). Trimming took off 1 base at V and 4 bases at J, with 15 bases between the two ends. Germline V gene data show CDR1 as SGDLS and CDR2 as YYNGEE. The CDR3 has 15 residues. CDR3 nucleotide sequence: TGTGCCAGCAGCGTAACAACAGGGTCCGTGTACGAGCAGTACTTC. It codes for CASSVTTGSVYEQYF.